The 7 T cell receptor beta chains below all came from one sample that was sequenced in a study of shared clonotypes between healthy human individuals. This table comes from immunoSEQ multiplex PCR, and its TCRdb copy is limited to in-frame clones, with some not included. The sample has 1.5 million to 2.5 million clones, roughly 94% seen once. Positive CCR7 selection of CD45RO-negative cells yielded the naive CD8 cells, and terminally differentiated effector memory CD45RA+ cells were excluded. Sequencing was carried out using naive CD8+ T cells sorted from blood. These receptors all come from a man aged 18 to 29 in good health.

The chain has TRBV7-9 and TRBJ1-1; D ambiguous. CDR3 length: 14 amino acids. The V gene's germline CDR1 is SEHNR and CDR2 FQNEAQ (reference sequence). V lost 2 bases to trimming and J lost 1 base, with 8 bases between them. CDR3 loop: CASSLSLANTEAFF. The CDR3 DNA is TGTGCCAGCAGCTTAAGTTTAGCGAACACTGAAGCTTTCTTT.

The V gene is TRBV5-4, the J gene TRBJ2-7; the match to TRBD1 covers 7 bases. The CDR3 contains 15 residues. V gave up 4 bases and J gave up 5 bases; unmatched junction bases: 12. Germline V gene data show CDR1 as SGHNT and CDR2 as YYREEE (reference sequence). This CDR3 is CASSPLDRVEHEQYF. The CDR3 region has the DNA TGTGCCAGCAGCCCCCTAGACAGGGTCGAACACGAGCAGTACTTC. The variable domain in full, with the rest retrieved from reference TRBV5-4 and TRBJ2-7, is ETGVTQSPTHLIKTRGQQVTLRCSSQSGHNTVSWYQQALGQGPQFIFQYYREEENGRGNFPPRFSGLQFPNYSSELNVNALELDDSALYLCASSPLDRVEHEQYFGPGTRLTVT.

The chain couples TRBV21-1 to TRBJ1-5; the table assigns TRBD1, which was not confirmed against the DNA. TRBV21-1 is a pseudogene locus. This CDR3 contains 17 residues. CDR3 protein: CASSKAKGTGGNQPQHF. DNA of the CDR3: TGTGCCAGCAGCAAAGCGAAGGGGACAGGGGGCAATCAGCCCCAGCATTTT.

In the case of this clone: At the DNA level, this CDR3 is encoded by other sequences in the same sample as well. V is TRBV27 and J is TRBJ2-1; 8 bases line up with TRBD1. Germline CDR1 is MNHEY and CDR2 is SMNVEV (reference sequence). The junction had 7 bases not matched to a gene; V was cut back by 5 bases and J by 7 bases. The CDR3 loop spans 14 amino acids. CDR3 in amino acids: CASSLGQGGNEQFF. DNA for the CDR3: TGTGCCAGCAGTCTCGGACAGGGTGGTAATGAGCAGTTCTTC.

V and J are TRBV23-1 and TRBJ2-7; 9 positions match TRBD1. TRBV23-1 is assigned to the ORF class and has an uncertain function. Trimming took 4 bases from V and 2 from J; bases not matched to a gene: 6. The CDR3 runs 15 residues. CDR3 loop: CASSRPDRGTYEQYF. DNA for the CDR3: TGCGCCAGCAGTCGCCCGGACAGGGGAACCTACGAGCAGTACTTC.

This chain joins TRBV27 and TRBJ2-1; TRBD1 or TRBD2 may be the D gene (5 bases each). Germline CDR1 reads MNHEY; CDR2 reads SMNVEV (reference sequence). The CDR3 consists of 15 residues. Trimming took 6 bases from V and 5 from J, leaving 17 bases between them. The CDR3 nucleotides read TGTGCCAGCAGAGCGACGGGACGCCTAGACAATGAGCAGTTCTTC. Its protein product is CASRATGRLDNEQFF.

This chain links TRBV4-1 with TRBJ2-7; D gene uncertain. CDR1 is MGHRA and CDR2 is YSYEKL in the germline V gene. This CDR3 region has 11 residues. V was pared by 5 bases and J by 0 bases, with 2 bases between. The CDR3 nucleotides read TGCGCCAGCAGCAACTCCTACGAGCAGTACTTC. It specifies CASSNSYEQYF.